Listed below are T cell receptor beta chains from one sample, sequenced in a study of T-cell reconstitution after alpha-beta-depleted transplantation in children. TCRdb re-derived calls from the PCR reads in MiXCR, one entry per CDR3 protein. This table has some 600,000 distinct CDR3 sequences, 13% appearing once. The sample was PBMCs, mostly from graft donor cells, taken 360 days after TCRalphabeta/CD19-depleted stem cell transplant. Receptors were obtained from a male patient aged 5 to 17 who had a stem cell transplant for acute myeloid leukemia, so the T cells may come from the graft donor. The CDR3 runs from the conserved cysteine through the conserved F or W. D genes are given only for firm matches. Some rows have no size entry. The others give once, few or many, or a class for an expanded clone.

>TRBJ2-1|TRBV6-2/TRBV6-3|NA|NA
TGTGCCAGCAGTAAAGTATCCTCCAATGAGCAGTTCTTC
CASSKVSSNEQFF
>TRBJ2-3|TRBV20-1|NA|few
TGCAGTGCTAGCCTATTCCGGGCCGGGACCACAGATACGCAGTATTTT
CSASLFRAGTTDTQYF
>TRBJ2-3|TRBV6-5|TRBD2|NA
TGTGCCAGCAGTTCCTCTGCGGGGGGGACAGATACGCAGTATTTT
CASSSSAGGTDTQYF
>TRBJ2-1|TRBV28|NA|NA
TGTGCCAGCAGGGGTGCTGGTAACTACAATGAGCAGTTCTTC
CASRGAGNYNEQFF
>TRBJ2-7|TRBV14|TRBD2|NA
TGTGCCAGCAGTCGCCCGGGACTAGCGGGAGGAGCCGACTACGAGCAGTACTTC
CASSRPGLAGGADYEQYF
>TRBJ2-7|TRBV19|TRBD1|few
TGTGCCAGTAGTATTGGGACAGGACGAAACTACGAGCAGTACTTC
CASSIGTGRNYEQYF
>TRBJ2-2|TRBV4-3|NA|few
TGCGCCAGCAGCCCCCCTTTTAACGCGGGTCGAACCGGGGAGCTGTTTTTT
CASSPPFNAGRTGELFF
>TRBJ2-1|TRBV6-2/TRBV6-3|TRBD2|few
TGTGCCAGCAGTTACTGGCGGGAGGGCTCTGAGCAGTTCTTC
CASSYWREGSEQFF
>TRBJ2-2|TRBV3-1|NA|NA
TGTGCCAGCAGCCAAAGGCCCGCCGGGGAGCTGTTTTTT
CASSQRPAGELFF
>TRBJ1-2|TRBV28|NA|few
TGTGCCAGCACCCTGCTCACCGGGGGCTACACCTTC
CASTLLTGGYTF
>TRBJ1-2|TRBV28|NA|many
TGTGCCAGCAGTTGGGCGGGGGCGACTTTCTATGGCTACACCTTC
CASSWAGATFYGYTF
>TRBJ2-5|TRBV5-1|TRBD1|few
TGCGCCAGCAGCTTGGCCCCCGGGCAGGGGGCGGTCTTCCAAGAGACCCAGTACTTC
CASSLAPGQGAVFQETQYF
>TRBJ2-7|TRBV12-3/TRBV12-4|NA|NA
TGTGCCAGCAGGCGGGACATCGGTTACGAGCAGTACTTC
CASRRDIGYEQYF
>TRBJ2-2|TRBV12-3/TRBV12-4|NA|NA
TGTGCCAGCAGTTTAGGGTCGGGCCCGCCCGGGGAGCTGTTTTTT
CASSLGSGPPGELFF
>TRBJ2-7|TRBV6-5|TRBD2|NA
TGTGCCAGCAGTTACGGTCTAGCGGGGCCTGGGTTCTCCTACGAGCAGTACTTC
CASSYGLAGPGFSYEQYF
>TRBJ2-1|TRBV5-5|TRBD2|NA
TGTAAGACTAGCGCAAAGAGCTCCTACAATGAGCAGTTCTTC
CKTSAKSSYNEQFF
>TRBJ1-2|TRBV6-5|NA|NA
TGTGCCAGCAGTTCGGGCAGGCTCTATGGCTACACCTTC
CASSSGRLYGYTF
>TRBJ2-5|TRBV29-1|NA|many
TGCAGCGTTATAGTGCCCTTGGGAGGGGGAGAGACCCAGTACTTC
CSVIVPLGGGETQYF
>TRBJ1-1|TRBV10-3|TRBD1|few
TGTGCCATCAGGCCCGGGACAGGGGATCTGAACACTGAAGCTTTCTTT
CAIRPGTGDLNTEAFF
>TRBJ2-5|TRBV4-2|TRBD1|few
TGTGCCAGCAGCCAAGATCGCCCGGACAGGACGTACCAAGAGACCCAGTACTTC
CASSQDRPDRTYQETQYF
>TRBJ2-7|TRBV12-3/TRBV12-4|TRBD1|once
TGTGCCAGCAGGGGGGGACAGGCACCTACGAGCTCCTACGAGCAGTACTTC
CASRGGQAPTSSYEQYF
>TRBJ2-7|TRBV3-1|NA|many
TGTGCCAGCAGCCAAGAGACTAGTCCCCGCTACGAGCAGTACTTC
CASSQETSPRYEQYF
>TRBJ1-1|TRBV7-3|NA|many
TGTGCCAGCAGTTTAAGGGGTGAGAACACTGAAGCTTTCTTT
CASSLRGENTEAFF
>TRBJ2-1|TRBV12-3/TRBV12-4|TRBD2|few
TGTGCCAGCAGTTTACCCCGACTAGCGGGCGGAATAGCACCGTCCTACAATGAGCAGTTCTTC
CASSLPRLAGGIAPSYNEQFF
>TRBJ1-1|TRBV5-1|NA|few
TGCGCCAGCAGCATTCCGGGACCGATGAACACTGAAGCTTTCTTT
CASSIPGPMNTEAFF
>TRBJ1-5|TRBV7-6|NA|NA
TGTGCCAGCAGCTTAGGCCAGAATCAGCCCCAGCATTTT
CASSLGQNQPQHF
>TRBJ2-3|TRBV19|NA|NA
TGTGCCAGTAGTATGGGACAATCGCAGTATTTT
CASSMGQSQYF
>TRBJ2-1|TRBV29-1|TRBD2|many
TGCAGCGTGGGCAGGTCTAGCGGACCCTACAATGAGCAGTTCTTC
CSVGRSSGPYNEQFF
>TRBJ2-7|TRBV2|TRBD1|NA
TGTGCCAGCAGTGAAGCGGGACAGATGTACGAGCAGTACTTC
CASSEAGQMYEQYF
>TRBJ1-2|TRBV5-1|TRBD1|NA
TGCGCCAGCAGCCACCGGGACAGCGTCATGGGTGGCTACACCTTC
CASSHRDSVMGGYTF
>TRBJ2-1|TRBV4-2|TRBD2|few
TGTGCCAGCAGCCAAGATGGGACTAGCGGACACAATGAGCAGTTCTTC
CASSQDGTSGHNEQFF
>TRBJ1-5|TRBV19|NA|once
TGTGCCAGTAGTATTCTGTTCTTCGAGACCGTAGCCCAGCATTTT
CASSILFFETVAQHF
>TRBJ2-7|TRBV29-1|TRBD1|NA
TGCAGCGTTGTTAGGCAGGGGGCCGGGGAGCAGTACTTC
CSVVRQGAGEQYF
>TRBJ2-3|TRBV7-9|NA|few
TGTGCCAGCAGCATCCCGGATACGCAGTATTTT
CASSIPDTQYF
>TRBJ2-7|TRBV4-2|NA|many
TGTGCCAGCAGTCCACGGGGCAGCGACTACGAGCAGTACTTC
CASSPRGSDYEQYF
>TRBJ2-5|TRBV5-1|NA|NA
TGCGCCAGCAGCTTGTCCCTAGCGAGAAGGGGAGAGACCCAGTACTTC
CASSLSLARRGETQYF
>TRBJ2-1|TRBV7-6|TRBD2|NA
TGTGCCAGCAGCGTACCGGGAGGGACACTACAGCAGTTCTTC
CASSVPGGTLQQFF
>TRBJ2-1|TRBV5-1|NA|NA
TGCGCCAGCAGCTTCCGACTAGGTCCCTACAATGAGCAGTTCTTC
CASSFRLGPYNEQFF
>TRBJ2-4|TRBV5-1|NA|few
TGCGCCAGCAGCTTAGAAGCGAGGGTCGCCAAAAACATTCAGTACTTC
CASSLEARVAKNIQYF
>TRBJ2-3|TRBV20-1|NA|once
TGCAGTGCTTCGGGTACGGGGGCAGTCACAGATACGCAGTATTTT
CSASGTGAVTDTQYF
>TRBJ2-1|TRBV20-1|NA|few
TGCAGTGCCCCGGGACACCCTTACAATGAGCAGTTCTTC
CSAPGHPYNEQFF
>TRBJ2-3|TRBV7-8|TRBD2|NA
TGTGCCAGCAGCTTAGTCAGACTAGCGGGGGGACCCCTCACAGATACGCAGTATTTT
CASSLVRLAGGPLTDTQYF
>TRBJ2-7|TRBV20-1|NA|NA
TGCAGTGCTAGAGAAGAGTTTACCCTCTCCTACGAGCAGTACTTC
CSAREEFTLSYEQYF
>TRBJ2-3|TRBV14|TRBD1|many
TGTGCCAGCAGCGGATACAGGGGGGACACAGATACGCAGTATTTT
CASSGYRGDTDTQYF
>TRBJ2-7|TRBV4-3|TRBD1|NA
TGCGCCAGCAGCCACCTGGACAGGGGAGAATACGAGCAGTACTTC
CASSHLDRGEYEQYF
>TRBJ2-3|TRBV7-2|NA|few
TGTGCCAGCAGCTCATACACGGCTAGCACAGATACGCAGTATTTT
CASSSYTASTDTQYF
>TRBJ2-7|TRBV11-1|NA|NA
TGTGCCAGCAGCTTAGCGCTACGTAGCGAGCAGTACTTC
CASSLALRSEQYF
>TRBJ1-3|TRBV28|TRBD1|few
TGTGCCAGCACCGCGACAGGGCTTGGAAACACCATATATTTT
CASTATGLGNTIYF
>TRBJ1-1|TRBV20-1|NA|few
TGCAGTGCTAGGACCCATAGGAACACTGAAGCTTTCTTT
CSARTHRNTEAFF
>TRBJ2-7|TRBV3-1|NA|many
TGTGCCAGCAGCCAGATGTTAGCGGATCCCTACCACGAGCAGTACTTC
CASSQMLADPYHEQYF
>TRBJ2-3|TRBV7-3|NA|NA
TGTGCCAACAGCTTATCCGGGATTGAAGGCACGCAGTATTTT
CANSLSGIEGTQYF
>TRBJ2-7|TRBV7-9|TRBD2|NA
TGTGCCGGGGGGCTAGCGGGCTCCTACGAGCAGTACTTC
CAGGLAGSYEQYF
>TRBJ2-1|TRBV12-3/TRBV12-4|NA|few
TGTGCCAGCAGTTTCCACGAGGGGGGTGAGCAGTTCTTC
CASSFHEGGEQFF
>TRBJ2-2|TRBV20-1|NA|many
TGCAGTGCTAGAGATAAAACTAGCCCCGGGGAGCTGTTTTTT
CSARDKTSPGELFF
>TRBJ1-1|TRBV7-8|NA|few
TGTGCCAGCAGCTTAGCAGAGGGGATTGGCACTGAAGCTTTCTTT
CASSLAEGIGTEAFF
>TRBJ2-3|TRBV6-1|TRBD2|NA
TGTGCCAGCAGGGTTAATAGCGGGAAAACAGATACGCAGTATTTT
CASRVNSGKTDTQYF
>TRBJ1-1|TRBV7-3|TRBD1|NA
TGTGCCAGCAGCGCGACGACAGGGGCCACTGAAGCTTTCTTT
CASSATTGATEAFF
>TRBJ1-4|TRBV7-8|TRBD1|many
TGTGCCAGCAGCTTACACAGGGGAGGAACTAATGAAAAACTGTTTTTT
CASSLHRGGTNEKLFF